The rows below give T cell receptor beta chains drawn from one sample of a study of blood T cell repertoires in COVID-19. The table came from immunoSEQ multiplex PCR; TCRdb's copy has only in-frame clones and leaves some out. Of approximately 260,000 clones in the sample, about 90% were seen once. Sequencing used peripheral blood. The receptors stem from a woman aged 60 to 75 with COVID-19, enrolled during active disease. Both conserved end residues are part of each CDR3. A D gene is named only where the DNA matches it firmly. Size is stated for part of the rows, as once, few or many counts, or as a class when the clone is expanded.

j_call v_call d_call clone_size cdr3_aa cdr3_nt
TRBJ2-1 TRBV24-1 TRBD1 - CATSDAPGQGNYNEQFF TGTGCCACCAGTGATGCGCCGGGACAGGGAAACTACAATGAGCAGTTCTTC
TRBJ1-4 TRBV4-2 TRBD1 - CASSTLPRTGGGTNEKLFF TGTGCCAGCAGCACCCTTCCGAGGACAGGGGGAGGAACTAATGAAAAACTGTTTTTT
TRBJ2-5 TRBV7-2 TRBD1 once CASSLRTGQETQYF TGTGCCAGCAGCTTAAGGACAGGCCAAGAGACCCAGTACTTC
TRBJ1-2 TRBV2 TRBD1 - CASSLGGQFYGYTF TGTGCCAGCAGTCTCGGGGGACAGTTCTATGGCTACACCTTC
TRBJ1-1 TRBV28 - - CASSFRGGEGETEAFF TGTGCCAGCAGTTTTCGTGGGGGGGAGGGAGAGACTGAAGCTTTCTTT
TRBJ1-5 TRBV19 - - CASSTYGDQPQHF TGTGCCAGTAGTACCTACGGGGATCAGCCCCAGCATTTT
TRBJ2-1 TRBV7-3 TRBD2 - CASSDPTSGVTYNEQFF TGTGCCAGCAGCGACCCGACTAGCGGGGTAACCTACAATGAGCAGTTCTTC
TRBJ1-1 TRBV6-6 - few CASVESGEFTEAFF TGTGCCAGCGTTGAATCCGGGGAATTCACTGAAGCTTTCTTT
TRBJ1-1 TRBV27 - - CASRTRREYTEAFF TGTGCCTCCAGGACCCGCAGGGAATATACTGAAGCTTTCTTT
TRBJ1-5 TRBV4-2 TRBD1 - CASSQPTGQGAGGNQPQHF TGTGCCAGCAGCCAACCTACCGGACAGGGGGCAGGTGGCAATCAGCCCCAGCATTTT
TRBJ1-5 TRBV6-5 TRBD1 - CASMGRGDQPQHF TGTGCCAGCATGGGCAGGGGGGATCAGCCCCAGCATTTT
TRBJ2-2 TRBV10-3 - - CAISGRGSNTGELFF TGTGCCATCAGTGGCAGGGGATCGAACACCGGGGAGCTGTTTTTT
TRBJ1-1 TRBV18 - - CASSRGQVNTEAFF TGTGCCAGCTCTCGTGGCCAGGTGAACACTGAAGCTTTCTTT
TRBJ1-6 TRBV6-5 - - CASSTGISSPLHF TGTGCCAGCAGTACAGGGATTTCCTCACCCCTCCACTTT
TRBJ2-7 TRBV5-4 TRBD1 - CASSPRRGQGIDEQYF TGTGCCAGCAGCCCACGCCGGGGACAGGGTATCGACGAGCAGTACTTC
TRBJ1-2 TRBV5-1 TRBD1 - CASSFRGQGRNYGYTF TGCGCCAGCAGCTTCCGGGGACAGGGGCGTAACTATGGCTACACCTTC
TRBJ2-1 TRBV11-2 - - CASSLGSPPNEQFF TGTGCCAGCAGCTTGGGGAGCCCTCCTAATGAGCAGTTCTTC
TRBJ2-7 TRBV18 - - CASSPIARTYEQYF TGTGCCAGCTCACCAATTGCCAGGACCTACGAGCAGTACTTC
TRBJ2-7 TRBV4-2 TRBD1 few CASSQVQGQGYEQYF TGTGCCAGCAGCCAAGTTCAGGGACAGGGCTACGAGCAGTACTTC
TRBJ2-3 TRBV7-6 TRBD1 - CASSSWTGRVTDTQYF TGTGCCAGCAGCTCATGGACAGGGCGGGTCACAGATACGCAGTATTTT
TRBJ2-2 TRBV18 - - CASSPDSGGSTGELFF TGTGCCAGCTCACCGGATTCTGGGGGGAGCACCGGGGAGCTGTTTTTT
TRBJ1-2 TRBV27 - - CASRPLDTFNGYTF TGTGCCAGCAGGCCCCTGGACACCTTCAATGGCTACACCTTC
TRBJ1-2 TRBV4-2 - - CASSPATGFKGYTF TGTGCCAGCAGCCCAGCTACAGGGTTTAAAGGCTACACCTTC
TRBJ1-2 TRBV11-3 TRBD1 - CASGQDAVIYGYTF TGTGCCAGCGGACAGGACGCCGTAATCTATGGCTACACCTTC
TRBJ2-1 TRBV7-2 TRBD1 - CASSLAGGPYNEQFF TGTGCCAGCAGCTTAGCAGGGGGCCCCTACAATGAGCAGTTCTTC
TRBJ2-5 TRBV4-3 - - CASSQEPGAQGETQYF TGCGCCAGCAGCCAAGAGCCAGGCGCCCAGGGAGAGACCCAGTACTTC